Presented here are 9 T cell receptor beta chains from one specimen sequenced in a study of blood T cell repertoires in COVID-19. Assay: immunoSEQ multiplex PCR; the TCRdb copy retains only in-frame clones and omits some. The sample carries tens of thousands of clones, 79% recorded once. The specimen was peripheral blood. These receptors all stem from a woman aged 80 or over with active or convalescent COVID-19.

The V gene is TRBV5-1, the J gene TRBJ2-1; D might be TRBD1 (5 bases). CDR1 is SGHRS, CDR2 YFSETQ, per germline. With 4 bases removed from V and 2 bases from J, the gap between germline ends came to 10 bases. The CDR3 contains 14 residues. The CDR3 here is CASSPQTAYNEQFF. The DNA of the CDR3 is TGCGCCAGCAGCCCCCAGACAGCCTACAATGAGCAGTTCTTC.

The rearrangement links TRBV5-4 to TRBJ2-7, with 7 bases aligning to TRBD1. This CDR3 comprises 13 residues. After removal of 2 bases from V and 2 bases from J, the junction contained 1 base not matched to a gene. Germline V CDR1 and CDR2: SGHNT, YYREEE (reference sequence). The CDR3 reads CASSFGQAYEQYF. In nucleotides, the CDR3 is TGTGCCAGCAGCTTCGGACAGGCCTACGAGCAGTACTTC.

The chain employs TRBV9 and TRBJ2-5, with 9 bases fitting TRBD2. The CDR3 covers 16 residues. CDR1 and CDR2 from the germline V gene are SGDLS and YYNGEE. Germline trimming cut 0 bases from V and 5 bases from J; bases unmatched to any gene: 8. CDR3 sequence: CASSVGASGNVETQYF. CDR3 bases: TGTGCCAGCAGCGTAGGGGCTAGCGGGAATGTGGAGACCCAGTACTTC. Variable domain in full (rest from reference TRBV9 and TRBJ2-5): DSGVTQTPKHLITATGQRVTLRCSPRSGDLSVYWYQQSLDQGLQFLIQYYNGEERAKGNILERFSAQQFPDLHSELNLSSLELGDSALYFCASSVGASGNVETQYFGPGTRLLVL.

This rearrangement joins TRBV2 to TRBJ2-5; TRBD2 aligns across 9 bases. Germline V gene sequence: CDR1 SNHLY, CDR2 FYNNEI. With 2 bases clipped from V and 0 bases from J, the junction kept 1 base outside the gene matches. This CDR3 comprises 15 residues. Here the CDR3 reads CASSELAGNQETQYF. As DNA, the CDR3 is TGTGCCAGCAGTGAACTAGCGGGGAACCAAGAGACCCAGTACTTC.

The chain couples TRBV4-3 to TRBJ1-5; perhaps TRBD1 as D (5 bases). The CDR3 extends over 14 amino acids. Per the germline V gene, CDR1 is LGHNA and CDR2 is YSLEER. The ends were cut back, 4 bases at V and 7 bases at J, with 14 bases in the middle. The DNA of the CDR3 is TGCGCCAGCAGCCGCGAGTGGGGCGGCCAGCCCCAGCATTTT. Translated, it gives CASSREWGGQPQHF.

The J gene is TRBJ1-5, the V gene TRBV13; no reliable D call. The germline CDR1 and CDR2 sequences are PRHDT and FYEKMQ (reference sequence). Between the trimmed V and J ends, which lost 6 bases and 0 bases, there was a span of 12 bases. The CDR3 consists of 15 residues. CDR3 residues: CASSRRAYSNQPQHF. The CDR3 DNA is TGTGCCAGCAGTAGGCGGGCCTATAGCAATCAGCCCCAGCATTTT.

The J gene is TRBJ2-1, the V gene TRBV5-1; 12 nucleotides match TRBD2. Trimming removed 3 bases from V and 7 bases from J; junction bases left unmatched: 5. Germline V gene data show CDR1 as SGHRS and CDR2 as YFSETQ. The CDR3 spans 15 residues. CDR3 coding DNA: TGCGCCAGCAGCTACGGACTAGCGGGGCAGAATGAGCAGTTCTTC. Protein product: CASSYGLAGQNEQFF.

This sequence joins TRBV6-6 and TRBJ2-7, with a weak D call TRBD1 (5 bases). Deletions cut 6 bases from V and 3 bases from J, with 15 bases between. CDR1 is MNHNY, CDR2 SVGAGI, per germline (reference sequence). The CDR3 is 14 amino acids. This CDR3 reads CASRYDPRVYEQYF. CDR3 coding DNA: TGTGCCAGCAGATACGACCCCAGGGTCTACGAGCAGTACTTC.

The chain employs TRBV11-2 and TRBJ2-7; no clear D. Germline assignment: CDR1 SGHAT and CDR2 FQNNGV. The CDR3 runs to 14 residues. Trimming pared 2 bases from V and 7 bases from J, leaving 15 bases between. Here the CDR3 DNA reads TGTGCCAGCAGCTTAACTGGGCTCTACGGTGAGCAGTACTTC. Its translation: CASSLTGLYGEQYF. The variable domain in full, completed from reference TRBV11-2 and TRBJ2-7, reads EAGVAQSPRYKIIEKRQSVAFWCNPISGHATLYWYQQILGQGPKLLIQFQNNGVVDDSQLPKDRFSAERLKGVDSTLKIQPAKLEDSAVYLCASSLTGLYGEQYFGPGTRLTVT.